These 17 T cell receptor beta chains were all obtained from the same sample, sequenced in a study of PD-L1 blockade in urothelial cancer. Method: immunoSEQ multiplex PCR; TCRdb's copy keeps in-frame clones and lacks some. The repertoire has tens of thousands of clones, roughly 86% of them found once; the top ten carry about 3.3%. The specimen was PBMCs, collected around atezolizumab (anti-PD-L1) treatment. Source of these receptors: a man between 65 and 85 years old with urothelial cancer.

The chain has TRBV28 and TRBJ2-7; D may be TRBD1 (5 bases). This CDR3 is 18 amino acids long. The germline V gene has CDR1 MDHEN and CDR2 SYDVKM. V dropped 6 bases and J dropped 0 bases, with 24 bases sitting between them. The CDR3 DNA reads TGTGCCAGCAGCGACCTTAGGAGTGTGGGGCCAAGCTCCTACGAGCAGTACTTC. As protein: CASSDLRSVGPSSYEQYF.

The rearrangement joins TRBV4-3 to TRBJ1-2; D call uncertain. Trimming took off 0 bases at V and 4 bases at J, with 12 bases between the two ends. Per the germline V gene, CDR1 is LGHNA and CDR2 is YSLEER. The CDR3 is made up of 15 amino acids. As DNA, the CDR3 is TGCGCCAGCAGCCAAGATAGATCCGGGGTCTATGGCTACACCTTC. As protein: CASSQDRSGVYGYTF.

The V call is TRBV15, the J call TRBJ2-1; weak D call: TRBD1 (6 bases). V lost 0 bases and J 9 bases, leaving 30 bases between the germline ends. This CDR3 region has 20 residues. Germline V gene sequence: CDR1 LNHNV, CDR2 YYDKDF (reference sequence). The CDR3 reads CATSRDQGHQTLSPTIEQFF. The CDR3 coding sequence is TGTGCCACCAGCAGAGATCAGGGACACCAGACCCTATCTCCTACAATTGAGCAGTTCTTC.

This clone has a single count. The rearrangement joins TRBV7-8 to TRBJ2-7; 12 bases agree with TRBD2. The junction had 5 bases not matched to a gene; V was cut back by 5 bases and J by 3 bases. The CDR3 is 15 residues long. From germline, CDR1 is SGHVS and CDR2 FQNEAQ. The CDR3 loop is CASSPRLAGVYEQYF. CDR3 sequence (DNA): TGTGCCAGCAGCCCCCGACTAGCGGGAGTCTACGAGCAGTACTTC.

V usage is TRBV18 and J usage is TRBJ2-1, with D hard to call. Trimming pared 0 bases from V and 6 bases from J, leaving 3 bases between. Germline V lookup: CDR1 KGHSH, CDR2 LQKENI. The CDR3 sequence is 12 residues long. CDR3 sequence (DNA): TGTGCCAGCTCACCACCCCTCAATGAGCAGTTCTTC. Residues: CASSPPLNEQFF.

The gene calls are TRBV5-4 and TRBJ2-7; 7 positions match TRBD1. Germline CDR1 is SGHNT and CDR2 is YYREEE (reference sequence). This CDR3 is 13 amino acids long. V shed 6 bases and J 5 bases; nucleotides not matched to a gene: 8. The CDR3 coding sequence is TGTGCCAGCACCTCCCAGGGGGACAACGAGCAGTACTTC. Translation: CASTSQGDNEQYF.

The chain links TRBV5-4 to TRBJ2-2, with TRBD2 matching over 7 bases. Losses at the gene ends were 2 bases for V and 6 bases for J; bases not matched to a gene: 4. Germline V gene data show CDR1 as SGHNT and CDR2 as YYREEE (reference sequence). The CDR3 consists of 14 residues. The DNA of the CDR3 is TGTGCCAGCAGCTTAGGCGGGAGCGCCGGGGAGCTGTTTTTT. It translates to CASSLGGSAGELFF.

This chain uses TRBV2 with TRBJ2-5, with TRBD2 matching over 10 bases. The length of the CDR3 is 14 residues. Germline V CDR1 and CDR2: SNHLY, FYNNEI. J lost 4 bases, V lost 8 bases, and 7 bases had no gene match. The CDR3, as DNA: TGTGCCAGCGCCAGCGGGGGGGCGGGAGAGACCCAGTACTTC. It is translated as CASASGGAGETQYF.

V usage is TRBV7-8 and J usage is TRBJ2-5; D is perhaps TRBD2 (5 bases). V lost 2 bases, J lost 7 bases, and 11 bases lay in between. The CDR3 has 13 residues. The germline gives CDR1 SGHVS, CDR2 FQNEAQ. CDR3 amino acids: CASSLRLLGTQYF. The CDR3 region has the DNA TGTGCCAGCAGCTTAAGACTATTGGGGACCCAGTACTTC.

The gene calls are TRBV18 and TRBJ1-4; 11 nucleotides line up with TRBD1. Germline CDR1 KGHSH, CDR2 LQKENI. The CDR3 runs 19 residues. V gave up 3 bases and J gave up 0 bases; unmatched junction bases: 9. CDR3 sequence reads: CASSPRRGQGGPTNEKLFF. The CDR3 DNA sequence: TGTGCCAGCTCACCGAGGAGGGGACAGGGGGGCCCAACTAATGAAAAACTGTTTTTT. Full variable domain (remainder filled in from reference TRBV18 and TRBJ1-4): NAGVMQNPRHLVRRRGQEARLRCSPMKGHSHVYWYRQLPEEGLKFMVYLQKENIIDESGMPKERFSAEFPKEGPSILRIQQVVRGDSAAYFCASSPRRGQGGPTNEKLFFGSGTQLSVL.

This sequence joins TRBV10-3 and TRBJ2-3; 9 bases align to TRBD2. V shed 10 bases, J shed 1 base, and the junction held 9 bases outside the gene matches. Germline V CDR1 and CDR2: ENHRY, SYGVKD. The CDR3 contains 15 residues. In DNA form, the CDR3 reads TGTGCCACCGTAGCGGGAGAAGTTGGCACAGATACGCAGTATTTT. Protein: CATVAGEVGTDTQYF.

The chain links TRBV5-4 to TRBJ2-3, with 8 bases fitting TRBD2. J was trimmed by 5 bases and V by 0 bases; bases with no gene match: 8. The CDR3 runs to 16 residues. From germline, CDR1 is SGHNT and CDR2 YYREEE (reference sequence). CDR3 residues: CASSLAAGGSLDTQYF. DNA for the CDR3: TGTGCCAGCAGCTTGGCGGCGGGAGGAAGCTTAGATACGCAGTATTTT. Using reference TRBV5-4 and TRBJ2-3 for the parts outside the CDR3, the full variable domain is ETGVTQSPTHLIKTRGQQVTLRCSSQSGHNTVSWYQQALGQGPQFIFQYYREEENGRGNFPPRFSGLQFPNYSSELNVNALELDDSALYLCASSLAAGGSLDTQYFGPGTRLTVL.

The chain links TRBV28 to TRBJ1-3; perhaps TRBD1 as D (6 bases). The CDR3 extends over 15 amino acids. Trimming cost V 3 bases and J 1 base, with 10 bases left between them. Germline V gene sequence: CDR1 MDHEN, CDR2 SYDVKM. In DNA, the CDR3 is TGTGCCAGCAGTTTCTCACAGGGTTCTGGAAACACCATATATTTT. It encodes CASSFSQGSGNTIYF.

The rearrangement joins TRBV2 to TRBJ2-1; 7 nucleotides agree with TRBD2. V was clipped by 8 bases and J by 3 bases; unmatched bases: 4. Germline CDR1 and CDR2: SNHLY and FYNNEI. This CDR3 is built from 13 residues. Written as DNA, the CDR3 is TGTGCCAGCTCCGGGGGGAGCTACAATGAGCAGTTCTTC. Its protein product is CASSGGSYNEQFF.

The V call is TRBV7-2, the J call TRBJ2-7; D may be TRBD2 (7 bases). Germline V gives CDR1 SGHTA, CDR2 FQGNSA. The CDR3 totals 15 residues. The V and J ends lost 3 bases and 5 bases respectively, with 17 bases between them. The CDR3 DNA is TGTGCCAGCAGCTTGGTCCAGGGGAGGGTAAACGAGCAGTACTTC. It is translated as CASSLVQGRVNEQYF.

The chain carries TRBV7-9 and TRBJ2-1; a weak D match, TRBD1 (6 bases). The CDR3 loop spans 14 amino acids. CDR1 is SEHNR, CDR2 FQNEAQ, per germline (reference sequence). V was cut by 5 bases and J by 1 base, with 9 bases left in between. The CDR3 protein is CASSPRGSYNEQFF. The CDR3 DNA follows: TGTGCCAGCAGCCCCAGGGGTTCCTACAATGAGCAGTTCTTC.

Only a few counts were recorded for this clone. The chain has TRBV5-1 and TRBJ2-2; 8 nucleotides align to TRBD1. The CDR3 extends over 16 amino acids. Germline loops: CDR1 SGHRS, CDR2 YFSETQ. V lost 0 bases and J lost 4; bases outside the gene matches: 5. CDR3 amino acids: CASSLGTGTFTGELFF. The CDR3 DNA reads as TGCGCCAGCAGCTTGGGGACAGGGACGTTCACCGGGGAGCTGTTTTTT.